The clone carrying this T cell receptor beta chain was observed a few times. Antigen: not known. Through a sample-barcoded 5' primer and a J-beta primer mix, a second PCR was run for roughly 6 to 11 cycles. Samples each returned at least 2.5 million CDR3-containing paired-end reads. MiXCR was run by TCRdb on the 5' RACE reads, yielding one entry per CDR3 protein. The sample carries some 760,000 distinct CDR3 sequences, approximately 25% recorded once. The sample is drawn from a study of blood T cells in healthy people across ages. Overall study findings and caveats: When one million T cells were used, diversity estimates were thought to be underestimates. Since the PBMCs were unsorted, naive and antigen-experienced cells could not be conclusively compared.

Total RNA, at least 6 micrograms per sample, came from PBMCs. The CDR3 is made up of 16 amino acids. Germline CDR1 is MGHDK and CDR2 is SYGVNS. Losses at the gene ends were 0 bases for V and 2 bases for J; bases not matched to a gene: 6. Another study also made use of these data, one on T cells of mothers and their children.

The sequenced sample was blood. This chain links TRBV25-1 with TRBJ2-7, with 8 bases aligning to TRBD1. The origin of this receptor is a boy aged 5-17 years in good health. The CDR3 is CASSEYLTGGTYEQYF. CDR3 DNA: TGTGCCAGCAGTGAATATTTAACAGGGGGTACCTACGAGCAGTACTTC.